This T cell receptor beta chain derives from a study of HIV-infected children after antiretroviral therapy interruption. This clonotype was seen ten or more times. This CDR3 is 15 amino acids long. With 5 bases removed from V and 2 bases from J, the gap between germline ends came to 13 bases. Treatment defined: PENTA 11 planned treatment interruption arm or continuous ART arm. RNA-based 3' RACE libraries used unique molecular identifiers. One entry per CDR3 protein results from TCRdb running MiXCR on the 3' RACE reads. The sample lists fewer than 7,500 distinct CDR3 sequences, about 17% occurring once.

The clonotype comes from a pool of human donors with HIV. This specimen was CD45RO+ CD8+ T cells from PBMCs, pooled from several time points, taken from a donor given antiretroviral therapy, either interrupted or continuous. Subset given: memory CD8+ CD45RO+ CD45RA- T cells. The chain recombines TRBV12-3 or TRBV12-4 with TRBJ1-5, with D hard to call. Here the CDR3 DNA reads TGTGCCAGCAGTCAAAACCGGGCTGGCAATCAGCCCCAGCATTTT. Protein sequence: CASSQNRAGNQPQHF.